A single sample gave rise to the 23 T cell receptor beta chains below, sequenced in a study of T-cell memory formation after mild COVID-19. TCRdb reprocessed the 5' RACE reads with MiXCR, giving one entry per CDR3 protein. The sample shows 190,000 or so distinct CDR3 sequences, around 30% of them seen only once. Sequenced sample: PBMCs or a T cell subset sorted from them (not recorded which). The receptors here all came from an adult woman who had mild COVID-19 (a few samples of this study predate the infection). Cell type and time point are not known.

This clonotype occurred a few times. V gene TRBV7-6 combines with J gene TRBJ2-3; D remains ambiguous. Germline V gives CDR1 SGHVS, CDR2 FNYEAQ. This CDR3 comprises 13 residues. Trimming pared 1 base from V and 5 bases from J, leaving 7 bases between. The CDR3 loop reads CASSLVSGDTQYF. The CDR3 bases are TGTGCCAGCAGCTTAGTCAGTGGAGATACGCAGTATTTT.

CDR3 residues: CASSFWGRGSTYEQYF. The DNA of the CDR3 is TGTGCCAGCAGCTTCTGGGGTCGGGGTTCTACCTACGAGCAGTACTTC. V and J are TRBV7-2 and TRBJ2-7, with a weak D call TRBD2 (5 bases). The CDR3 is 16 amino acids. Trimming took off 3 bases at V and 2 bases at J, with 17 bases between the two ends. The germline V gene encodes CDR1 SGHTA and CDR2 FQGNSA.

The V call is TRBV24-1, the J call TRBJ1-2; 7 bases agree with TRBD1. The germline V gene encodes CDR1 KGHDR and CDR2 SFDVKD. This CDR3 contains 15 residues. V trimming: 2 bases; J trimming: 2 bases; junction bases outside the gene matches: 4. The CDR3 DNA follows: TGTGCCACCAGTGATTCCCAAGGGGGCAACTATGGCTACACCTTC. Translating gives CATSDSQGGNYGYTF.

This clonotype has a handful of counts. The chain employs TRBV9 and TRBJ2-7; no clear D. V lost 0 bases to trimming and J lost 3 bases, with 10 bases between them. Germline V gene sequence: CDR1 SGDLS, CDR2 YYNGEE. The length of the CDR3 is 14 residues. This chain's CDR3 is CASSVGAGLYEQYF. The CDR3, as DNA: TGTGCCAGCAGCGTAGGCGCCGGTCTCTACGAGCAGTACTTC.

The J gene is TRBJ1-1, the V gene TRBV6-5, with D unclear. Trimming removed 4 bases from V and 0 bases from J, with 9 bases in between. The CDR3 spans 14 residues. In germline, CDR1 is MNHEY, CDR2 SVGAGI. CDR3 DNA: TGTGCCAGCAGTTCGGATGGTGTGAACACTGAAGCTTTCTTT. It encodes CASSSDGVNTEAFF.

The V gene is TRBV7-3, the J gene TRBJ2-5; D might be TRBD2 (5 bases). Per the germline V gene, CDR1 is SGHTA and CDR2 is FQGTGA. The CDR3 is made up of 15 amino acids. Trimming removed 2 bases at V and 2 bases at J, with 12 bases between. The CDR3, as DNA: TGTGCCAGCAGCTTATTGGGAGCGTCTCAAGAGACCCAGTACTTC. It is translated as CASSLLGASQETQYF.

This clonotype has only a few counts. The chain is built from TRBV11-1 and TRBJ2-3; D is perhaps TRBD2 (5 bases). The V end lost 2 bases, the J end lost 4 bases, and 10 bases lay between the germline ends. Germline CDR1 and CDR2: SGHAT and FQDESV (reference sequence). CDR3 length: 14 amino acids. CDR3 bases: TGTGCCAGCAGCTTACGAGCGGTGGCAGATACGCAGTATTTT. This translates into CASSLRAVADTQYF.

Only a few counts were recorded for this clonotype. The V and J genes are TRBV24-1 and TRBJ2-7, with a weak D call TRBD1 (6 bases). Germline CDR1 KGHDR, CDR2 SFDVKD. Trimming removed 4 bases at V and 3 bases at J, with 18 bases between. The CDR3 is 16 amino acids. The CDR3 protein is CATSDSTGPEGYEQYF. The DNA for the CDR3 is TGTGCCACCAGTGACTCTACAGGGCCAGAGGGCTACGAGCAGTACTTC.

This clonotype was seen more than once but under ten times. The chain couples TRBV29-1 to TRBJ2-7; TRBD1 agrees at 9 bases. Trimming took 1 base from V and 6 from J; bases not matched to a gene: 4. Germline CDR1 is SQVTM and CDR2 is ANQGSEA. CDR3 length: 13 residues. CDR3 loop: CSVEGGQGGEQYF. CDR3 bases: TGCAGCGTTGAAGGGGGACAGGGTGGCGAGCAGTACTTC.

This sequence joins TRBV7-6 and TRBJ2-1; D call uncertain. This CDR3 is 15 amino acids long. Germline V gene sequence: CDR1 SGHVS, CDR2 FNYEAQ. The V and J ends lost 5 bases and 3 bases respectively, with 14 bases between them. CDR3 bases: TGTGCCAGCAGCCCTCGGTATCAACGCTACAATGAGCAGTTCTTC. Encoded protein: CASSPRYQRYNEQFF.

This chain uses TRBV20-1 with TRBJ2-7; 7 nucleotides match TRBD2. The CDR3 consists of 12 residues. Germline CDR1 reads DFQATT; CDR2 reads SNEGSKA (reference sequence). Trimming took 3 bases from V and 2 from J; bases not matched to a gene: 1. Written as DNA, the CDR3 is TGCAGTGCTAGGGGGAGGGCCTACGAGCAGTACTTC. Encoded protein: CSARGRAYEQYF.

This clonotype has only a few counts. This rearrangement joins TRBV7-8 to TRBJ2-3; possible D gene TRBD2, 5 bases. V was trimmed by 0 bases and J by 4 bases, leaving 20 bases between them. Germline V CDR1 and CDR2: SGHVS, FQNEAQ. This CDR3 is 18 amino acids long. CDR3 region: CASSLALRVAGGPDTQYF. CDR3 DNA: TGTGCCAGCAGCTTAGCTCTCCGCGTTGCCGGCGGGCCAGATACGCAGTATTTT. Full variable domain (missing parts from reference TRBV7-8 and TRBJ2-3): GAGVSQSPRYKVAKRGQDVALRCDPISGHVSLFWYQQALGQGPEFLTYFQNEAQLDKSGLPSDRFFAERPEGSVSTLKIQRTQQEDSAVYLCASSLALRVAGGPDTQYFGPGTRLTVL.

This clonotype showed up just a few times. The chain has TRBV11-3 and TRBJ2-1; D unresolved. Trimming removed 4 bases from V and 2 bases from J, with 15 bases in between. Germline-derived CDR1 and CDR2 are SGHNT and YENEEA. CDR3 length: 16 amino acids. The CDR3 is CASSYTGSVAYNEQFF. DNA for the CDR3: TGTGCCAGCAGCTACACTGGCAGCGTTGCCTACAATGAGCAGTTCTTC.

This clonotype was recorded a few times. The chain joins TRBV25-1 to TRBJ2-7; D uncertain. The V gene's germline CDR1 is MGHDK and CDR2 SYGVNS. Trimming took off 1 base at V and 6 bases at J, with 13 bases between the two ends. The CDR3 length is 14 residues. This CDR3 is CASSEFRLRAEQYF. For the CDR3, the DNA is TGTGCCAGCAGTGAATTTAGGTTGAGAGCCGAGCAGTACTTC.

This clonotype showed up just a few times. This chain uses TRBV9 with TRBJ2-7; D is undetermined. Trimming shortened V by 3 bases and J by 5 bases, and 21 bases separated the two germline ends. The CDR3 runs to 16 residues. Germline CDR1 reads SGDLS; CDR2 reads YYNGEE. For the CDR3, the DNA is TGTGCCAGCAGCGCCTCGTCCCATCCTAGGAGCGACGAGCAGTACTTC. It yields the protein CASSASSHPRSDEQYF.

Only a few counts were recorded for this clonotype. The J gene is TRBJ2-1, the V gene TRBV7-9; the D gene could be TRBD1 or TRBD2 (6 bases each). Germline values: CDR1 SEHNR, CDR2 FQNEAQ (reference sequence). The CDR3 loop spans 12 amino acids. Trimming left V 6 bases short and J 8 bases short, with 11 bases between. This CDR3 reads CASRPGGHEQFF. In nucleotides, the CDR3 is TGTGCCAGCAGACCTGGGGGGCATGAGCAGTTCTTC.

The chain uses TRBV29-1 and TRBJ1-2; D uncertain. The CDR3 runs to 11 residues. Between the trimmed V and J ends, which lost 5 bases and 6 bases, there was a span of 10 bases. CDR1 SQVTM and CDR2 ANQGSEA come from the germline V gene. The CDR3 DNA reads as TGCAGCGTTCGGGCCTCCGATGGCTACACCTTC. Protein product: CSVRASDGYTF.

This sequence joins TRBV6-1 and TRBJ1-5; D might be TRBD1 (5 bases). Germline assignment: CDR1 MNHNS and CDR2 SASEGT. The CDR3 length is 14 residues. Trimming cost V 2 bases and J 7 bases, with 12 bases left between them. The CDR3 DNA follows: TGTGCCAGCAGTGAAACAGGCCCTTGGCAGCCCCAGCATTTT. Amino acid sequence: CASSETGPWQPQHF.

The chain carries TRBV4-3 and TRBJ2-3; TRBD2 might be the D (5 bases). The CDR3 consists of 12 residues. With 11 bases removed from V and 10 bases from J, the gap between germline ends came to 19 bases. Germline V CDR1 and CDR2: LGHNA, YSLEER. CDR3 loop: CARGAPKCSQYF. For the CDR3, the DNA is TGCGCCCGGGGAGCTCCGAAGTGTTCGCAGTATTTT.

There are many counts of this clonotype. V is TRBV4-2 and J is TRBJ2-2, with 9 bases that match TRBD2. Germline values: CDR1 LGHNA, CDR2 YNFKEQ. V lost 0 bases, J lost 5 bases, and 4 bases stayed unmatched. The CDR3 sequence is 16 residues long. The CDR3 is CASSQDSGRRTGELFF. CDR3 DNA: TGTGCCAGCAGCCAAGATAGCGGGAGACGGACCGGGGAGCTGTTTTTT.

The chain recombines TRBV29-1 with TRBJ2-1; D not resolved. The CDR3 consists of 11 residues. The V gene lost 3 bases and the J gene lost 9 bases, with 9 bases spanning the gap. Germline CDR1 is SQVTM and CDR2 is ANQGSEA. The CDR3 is CSVEGLGEQFF. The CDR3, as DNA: TGCAGCGTTGAGGGCCTTGGTGAGCAGTTCTTC.

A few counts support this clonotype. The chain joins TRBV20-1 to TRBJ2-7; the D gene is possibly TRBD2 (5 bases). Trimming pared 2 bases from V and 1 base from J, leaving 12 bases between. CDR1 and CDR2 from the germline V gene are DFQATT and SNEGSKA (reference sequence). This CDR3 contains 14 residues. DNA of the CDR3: TGCAGTGCTAGAAGCGGAGGCAAGTCCTACGAGCAGTACTTC. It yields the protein CSARSGGKSYEQYF.

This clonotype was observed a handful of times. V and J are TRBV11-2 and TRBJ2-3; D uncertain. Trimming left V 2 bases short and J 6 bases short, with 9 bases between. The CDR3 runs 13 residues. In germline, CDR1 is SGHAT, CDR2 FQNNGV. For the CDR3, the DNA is TGTGCCAGCAGCTTATACGTGGCGGATACGCAGTATTTT. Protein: CASSLYVADTQYF.